The 12 T cell receptor beta chains reported below all come from one sample, sequenced in a study of control samples from healthy donors and cancer patients. The repertoire was sequenced with immunoSEQ multiplex PCR; TCRdb's copy has only in-frame clones and lacks some. The sample holds 230,000 or so clones, around 94% seen once. The specimen sequenced was blood. These receptor sequences come from a man aged 50-59 years in good health.

In the case of this clone: Within the sample, other DNA sequences also encode this same CDR3. As DNA, the CDR3 is TGCGCCAGCAGCTTGACAGGGGAGAACACTGAAGCTTTCTTT. Translated: CASSLTGENTEAFF. The V and J genes are TRBV5-1 and TRBJ1-1, with 7 bases identical to TRBD1. CDR3 length equals 14 residues. CDR1 is SGHRS and CDR2 is YFSETQ in the germline V gene. V was pared by 1 base and J by 1 base, with 1 base of the junction left unmatched.

The genes are TRBV19 and TRBJ1-2; the D gene is possibly TRBD1 (5 bases). CDR1 is LNHDA, CDR2 SQIVND, per germline (reference sequence). Trimming took 0 bases from V and 5 from J, leaving 13 bases between them. The CDR3 length is 15 residues. CDR3 loop: CASSIDQGAGYGYTF. CDR3 nucleotides: TGTGCCAGTAGTATAGATCAGGGCGCAGGATATGGCTACACCTTC.

This clone has a handful of counts. The chain combines TRBV18 with TRBJ2-7, with 8 bases fitting TRBD2. V trimming: 4 bases; J trimming: 4 bases; junction bases outside the gene matches: 9. The germline V gene has CDR1 KGHSH and CDR2 LQKENI. The CDR3 runs to 15 residues. For the CDR3, the DNA is TGTGCCAGCTCACTGAATTCGGGGGGGACTTACGAGCAGTACGTC. Residues: CASSLNSGGTYEQYV.

The genes are TRBV28 and TRBJ2-3; D not certain. V shed 6 bases and J shed 4 bases, with 11 bases lying between them. The CDR3 contains 13 residues. The germline V gene has CDR1 MDHEN and CDR2 SYDVKM. CDR3: CASSSKYADTQYF. The DNA for the CDR3 is TGTGCCAGCAGCTCTAAATACGCAGATACGCAGTATTTT.

V is TRBV29-1 and J is TRBJ2-7; possible D gene TRBD2, 6 bases. The CDR3 is 14 amino acids. V was trimmed by 6 bases and J by 2 bases, leaving 17 bases between them. Germline V CDR1 and CDR2: SQVTM, ANQGSEA. This chain's CDR3 is CSVLEGTRPYEQYV. The CDR3 bases are TGCAGCGTCCTGGAGGGTACTCGTCCCTACGAGCAGTACGTC.

CDR3 nucleotides: TGTGCCAGCTCACCGCAGGGACAGGGTGAGCAGCCCCAGCATTTT. Its protein product is CASSPQGQGEQPQHF. The chain links TRBV18 to TRBJ1-5; 9 nucleotides match TRBD1. Trimming removed 3 bases from V and 7 bases from J; junction bases left unmatched: 7. CDR1 is KGHSH, CDR2 LQKENI, per germline. This CDR3 spans 15 amino acids.

The rearrangement joins TRBV7-6 to TRBJ1-3; D remains unclear. CDR1 is SGHVS and CDR2 is FNYEAQ in the germline V gene. V was trimmed by 5 bases and J by 0 bases, leaving 20 bases between them. The CDR3 extends over 18 amino acids. DNA for the CDR3: TGTGCCAGCAGCCGAAGGCTCGGCACAGACGCCTCTGGAAACACCATATATTTT. Its translation: CASSRRLGTDASGNTIYF.

The chain links TRBV11-3 to TRBJ2-1, with 10 bases matching TRBD1. The CDR3 spans 15 residues. CDR1 and CDR2 from the germline V gene are SGHNT and YENEEA. Unmatched junction bases numbered 6, after V lost 1 base and J lost 9 bases. The CDR3 DNA reads as TGTGCCAGCAGCTTAGTAGGGACAGGGGTTGGTGAGCAGTTCTTC. Protein: CASSLVGTGVGEQFF.

The chain joins TRBV19 to TRBJ2-1, with D hard to call. V shed 7 bases and J shed 0 bases, with 13 bases lying between them. Germline values: CDR1 LNHDA, CDR2 SQIVND (reference sequence). CDR3 length: 15 amino acids. DNA for the CDR3: TGTGCCAGTACCCCGGCGCTAAGCTCCTACAATGAGCAGTTCTTC. This gives the protein CASTPALSSYNEQFF.

This clone was picked up one time. The chain is built from TRBV4-3 and TRBJ2-1; a weak D match, TRBD2 (5 bases). Germline lookup yields CDR1 LGHNA and CDR2 YSLEER. V dropped 0 bases and J dropped 2 bases, with 8 bases sitting between them. The CDR3 is made up of 15 amino acids. The CDR3 region has the DNA TGCGCCAGCAGCCAAGAGGGTAGCGCCTACAATGAGCAGTTCTTC. Protein product: CASSQEGSAYNEQFF.

The J gene is TRBJ2-1, the V gene TRBV3-1 (or the pseudogene TRBV3-2); perhaps TRBD1 as D (6 bases). Germline V CDR1 and CDR2: LGHDT, YNNKEL (reference sequence). V lost 9 bases and J lost 5, with 8 bases in between. The CDR3 sequence is 11 residues long. DNA of the CDR3: TGTGCCAGTAACAGGGACAATGAGCAGTTCTTC. Protein sequence: CASNRDNEQFF.

This chain joins TRBV14 and TRBJ2-3; D is uncertain. Germline loops: CDR1 SGHDN, CDR2 FVKESK. V gave up 0 bases and J gave up 9 bases, with 16 bases separating them. The CDR3 has 15 residues. CDR3 loop: CASSQDSRRLGTQYF. The CDR3 region has the DNA TGTGCCAGCAGCCAAGATAGTCGGCGTTTGGGGACGCAGTATTTT.